Below, one TCR beta chain is given with its context. Its target is not known. The entry originates in a study of graft-versus-host responses after intestinal transplantation. Germline trimming cut 5 bases from V and 7 bases from J; bases unmatched to any gene: 9. This CDR3 has 16 residues. Germline loops: CDR1 LNHNV, CDR2 YYDKDF (reference sequence). The assay was immunoSEQ multiplex PCR, and TCRdb's table has in-frame clones only and misses some. The table records some 50,000 clones, about four fifths of them present only once. The specimen was unstimulated CD4+ T cells sorted from spleen or lymph node cells, collected before transplant. The chain employs TRBV15 and TRBJ2-1; 12 bases agree with TRBD2. The TCR sequence derives from a human donor who was the organ donor for an intestinal transplant. The CDR3: CATSPQELAGGNEQFF. DNA of the CDR3: TGTGCCACCAGCCCCCAGGAACTAGCGGGAGGAAATGAGCAGTTCTTC.